The T cell receptor (beta chain) under discussion was sequenced for a study of cytomegalovirus exposure and HLA in healthy donors. From the roughly 110-subject validation cohort, which was separate from the approximately 700-subject first cohort, the donors were drawn. Data came from immunoSEQ multiplex PCR; TCRdb stores just in-frame clones and leaves some out. There are 150,000 or so clones in the sample; about nine tenths occur only once, and 6.2% lies in the top ten. Germline values: CDR1 SGHTS, CDR2 YDEGEE. Trimming removed 2 bases from V and 0 bases from J, with 7 bases in between. The CDR3 has 14 amino acids. Points on this clone: Its antigen is still unknown.

Study-wide results and limits: The finding came from a later analysis; first-cohort TCR clusters tended to co-occur in the 110 or so validation repertoires.

The sequencing sample was made of PBMCs. This chain joins TRBV5-8 and TRBJ2-3; TRBD2 is a possible D gene (5 bases). The receptor comes from a young woman in good health and CMV-seropositive. Here the CDR3 DNA reads TGTGCCAGCAGCTTTGAGGGCAGCACAGATACGCAGTATTTT. Amino acids: CASSFEGSTDTQYF.